This entry describes one TCR beta chain. Repertoires were generated with immunoSEQ multiplex PCR, while TCRdb's copy carries only in-frame clones and drops some. The data show about 72,000 clones, 95% to 96% seen once. The CDR3 is made up of 14 amino acids. Germline CDR1 and CDR2: SGHRS and YFSETQ. With 1 base removed from V and 7 bases from J, the gap between germline ends came to 12 bases. This entry is derived from a study of technical replicates of blood from a few donors. The clonotype comes from a human donor in good health. The sequencing sample was made of T cells isolated from PBMCs. J is TRBJ1-5 and V is TRBV5-1, with D possibly being TRBD1 (5 bases). The CDR3 loop reads CASSLMGGEQPQHF. The DNA of the CDR3 is TGCGCCAGCAGCTTGATGGGGGGGGAACAGCCCCAGCATTTT. The entire variable domain, with the rest obtained from reference TRBV5-1 and TRBJ1-5, is as follows: KAGVTQTPRYLIKTRGQQVTLSCSPISGHRSVSWYQQTPGQGLQFLFEYFSETQRNKGNFPGRFSGRQFSNSRSEMNVSTLELGDSALYLCASSLMGGEQPQHFGDGTRLSIL.